This T cell receptor (beta chain) was identified in a study of blood T cell repertoires in COVID-19. As for the study in general: There were acute and convalescent COVID-19 samples, and they came from the United States, Italy and Spain.

Authors' analysis steps: Reference gene primer amplification gave estimated nucleated cell counts. The table came from immunoSEQ multiplex PCR; TCRdb's copy has only in-frame clones and leaves some out. D and trimming were read from the DNA, whereas the V and J calls and clone size are those reported in that table. The table has 200,000 to 250,000 clones, 85% to 90% seen once. This study enrolled people aged about 18 to 100 from 20 to 25 US geographic areas. Donors were grouped by their self-reported clinical history. The CDR3 length is 15 residues. Trimming took off 5 bases at V and 7 bases at J, with 20 bases between the two ends. The germline CDR1 and CDR2 sequences are MGHRA and YSYEKL.

The origin of this receptor is a woman between 18 and 30 years old in a cohort exposed to, infected with or recovered from COVID-19 (not recorded which). What was sequenced was PBMCs or T cells enriched from blood (not recorded which). This chain links TRBV4-1 with TRBJ1-1, with a tentative D call TRBD1 (5 bases). For the CDR3, the DNA is TGCGCCAGCAGCGCCTACCCCGGACAAGCGGGTGAAGCTTTCTTT. It is translated as CASSAYPGQAGEAFF.